The present entry profiles one TCR beta chain with its context. Its binding antigen is unknown. Base qualities are not provided; no much larger clone lies one nucleotide away. Patients with a history of autoimmune disease or receiving systemic immunosuppression were excluded from the trial. Peripheral blood for TCR sequencing was drawn from every dose cohort at baseline, at cycle 4 day 1 and at cycle 7 day 1. Samples came from an open-label, multicenter, first-in-human phase I dose-escalation trial of ivuxolimab. Adults with locally advanced or metastatic melanoma, renal cell, hepatocellular, or head and neck squamous cell carcinoma were enrolled in the trial. Before TCR sequencing, CD4+ T cells and CD8+ T cells were sorted from peripheral blood as separate populations. These data come from a study of OX40 agonist ivuxolimab in advanced cancers. For the wider study: Ivuxolimab was a fully human IgG2 agonistic monoclonal antibody targeting the costimulatory receptor OX40 (CD134). Of the 50 to 55 dose-escalation patients, hepatocellular carcinoma was present in about 20, melanoma in approximately 15, renal cell carcinoma in 9 and head and neck cancer in 9. Partial responses occurred in three dose-escalation patients, of whom one had hepatocellular carcinoma and two had cutaneous melanoma. Intravenous ivuxolimab was administered to patients every 2 weeks at six dose levels: 0.01, 0.1, 0.3, 1.5, 3 and 10 mg/kg. Peripheral TCRbeta sequencing aimed to test whether ivuxolimab altered TCR sequence diversity and caused clonal T-cell expansion. Patients were allowed to have had prior anti-PD-1, anti-PD-L1 or anti-CTLA-4 therapy, and about 40% of the dose-escalation patients had been treated with checkpoint inhibitors. The dose-escalation cohort was approximately 83% male with a mean age of 60 years, ranging from roughly 23 to 90. The paper covers the monotherapy dose-escalation part of the phase I ivuxolimab trial, which included N of about 50 patients. What the research found in general, with its limitations: Which antigens the clonally expanded peripheral T cells were specific for was not determined. Low levels of normalized T-cell clonal expansion were also seen in some patients who did not respond. After ivuxolimab, CD8+ T cells had more expanded clones than CD4+ T cells on average. Clonal expansion of both CD4+ and CD8+ blood T cells was observed from baseline to week 6 at doses 0.1 to 3.0 mg/kg. In the 0.1-3.0 mg/kg groups, partial responders were among the patients with the lowest normalized peripheral clonal expansion, particularly in CD8+ T cells.

Genomic DNA was isolated from the sorted cells so that the TCRbeta CDR3 region could be sequenced. TCRbeta CDR3 regions were sequenced using the immunoSEQ Assay. What TCRdb holds here is the immuneACCESS table cut down to in-frame rearrangements. Part of the clones is not present; checked against another copy, under half of the missing clones reflect an unresolved V gene, and the others are unexplained. Recorded for this sample are fewer than 90,000 clones; 88% of them occurred a single time. Clones ranked in the top ten supply approximately 0.76% of the sample. The TCR originated in an adult with an advanced solid tumor such as melanoma, head and neck, liver or kidney cancer. Sample: CD4+ or CD8+ T cells sorted from blood, taken in a trial of the OX40 agonist ivuxolimab.

CDR3 reads: CASSPSNLGYIETQYF. The nucleotides read TGTGCCAGCAGCCCTTCCAATTTAGGCTATATAGAGACCCAGTACTTC. The chain is assembled from TRBV7-8 and TRBJ2-5, with an unclear D gene assignment. At the junction V is shortened by 5 bases and J by 4 bases, with 20 bases in between. Taken from the germline V gene, the CDR1 and CDR2 loops are SGHVS and FQNEAQ. CDR3 length: 16 amino acids, cysteine to phenylalanine. Left in the record is the CDR3 DNA by itself, 48 bases read in frame from the first base.